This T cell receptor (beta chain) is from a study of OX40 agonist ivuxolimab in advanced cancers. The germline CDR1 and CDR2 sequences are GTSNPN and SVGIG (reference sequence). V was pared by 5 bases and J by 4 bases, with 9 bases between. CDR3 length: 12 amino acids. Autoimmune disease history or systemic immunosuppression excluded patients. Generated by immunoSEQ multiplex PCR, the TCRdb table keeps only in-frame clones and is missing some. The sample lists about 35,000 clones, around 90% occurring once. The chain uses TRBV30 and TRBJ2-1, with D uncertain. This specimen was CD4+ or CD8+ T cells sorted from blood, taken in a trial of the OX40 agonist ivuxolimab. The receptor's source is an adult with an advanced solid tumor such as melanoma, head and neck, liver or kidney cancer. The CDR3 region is CAWDDTYNEQFF. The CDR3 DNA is TGTGCCTGGGATGACACTTACAATGAGCAGTTCTTC.